The 18 T cell receptor beta chains below were found in one sample sequenced in a study of blood T cell repertoires in COVID-19. Produced via immunoSEQ multiplex PCR; TCRdb's table is partial and in-frame only. This sample has around 330,000 clones; 80% to 90% occur once, and the top ten carry about 8.9%. The specimen was PBMCs or T cells enriched from blood (not recorded which). These receptors were obtained from a woman younger than 30 who had recovered from COVID-19.

The gene calls are TRBV11-3 and TRBJ2-6, with D possibly matching TRBD1 (5 bases). This CDR3 has 20 amino acids. Germline assignment: CDR1 SGHNT and CDR2 YENEEA. V was clipped by 0 bases and J by 0 bases, with 18 bases between them. The CDR3 DNA sequence: TGTGCCAGCAGCTTAGACCATGGCCGGCTGGGGCGCTCTGGGGCCAACGTCCTGACTTTC. The encoded protein is CASSLDHGRLGRSGANVLTF.

The chain combines TRBV4-1 with TRBJ2-3; D not resolved. The CDR3 is 14 amino acids. The germline CDR1 and CDR2 sequences are MGHRA and YSYEKL. Trimming cost V 0 bases and J 2 bases, with 6 bases left between them. This CDR3 reads CASSQEGYTDTQYF. The CDR3 nucleotides read TGCGCCAGCAGCCAAGAGGGCTACACAGATACGCAGTATTTT.

The rearrangement uses TRBV7-8 and TRBJ2-2; D gene unclear. The V end was cut by 4 bases, the J end by 0 bases, with 9 bases between. Germline V gene sequence: CDR1 SGHVS, CDR2 FQNEAQ. The CDR3 totals 15 residues. This CDR3 reads CASSSRQANTGELFF. The CDR3 DNA reads as TGTGCCAGCAGCTCCCGTCAGGCGAACACCGGGGAGCTGTTTTTT.

This chain uses TRBV4-3 with TRBJ2-1, with D possibly being TRBD2 (6 bases). The CDR3 runs to 15 residues. Germline CDR1 LGHNA, CDR2 YSLEER. Trimming cost V 2 bases and J 5 bases, with 13 bases left between them. The CDR3, as DNA: TGCGCCAGCAGCCAACAGGGACTCCCCGACAATGAGCAGTTCTTC. Translated, it gives CASSQQGLPDNEQFF.

This rearrangement joins TRBV27 to TRBJ1-2, with a possible D match to TRBD1 (5 bases). CDR1 is MNHEY and CDR2 is SMNVEV in the germline V gene (reference sequence). The CDR3 has 17 amino acids. Trimming took 2 bases from V and 5 from J, leaving 21 bases between them. The CDR3 is CASSLSEGAATKYGYTF. Written as DNA, the CDR3 is TGTGCCAGCAGTTTAAGTGAAGGGGCCGCTACAAAGTATGGCTACACCTTC.

The chain employs TRBV7-2 and TRBJ1-2, with 8 nucleotides matching TRBD1. Looked up from germline, CDR1 is SGHTA and CDR2 is FQGNSA. The CDR3 is made up of 17 amino acids. V shed 1 base and J 6 bases; nucleotides not matched to a gene: 13. The CDR3 DNA reads TGTGCCAGCAGCTTAGAGTACCGGACAGGGTTTTTTGATGGCTACACCTTC. It translates to CASSLEYRTGFFDGYTF. Based on the CDR3 plus reference TRBV7-2 and TRBJ1-2, the full variable domain is GAGVSQSPSNKVTEKGKDVELRCDPISGHTALYWYRQSLGQGLEFLIYFQGNSAPDKSGLPSDRFSAERTGGSVSTLTIQRTQQEDSAVYLCASSLEYRTGFFDGYTFGSGTRLTVV.

CDR3 sequence (DNA): TGTGCCACCAGTGACTATGATGTGCAGCCCCAGCATTTT. It is translated as CATSDYDVQPQHF. The chain uses TRBV24-1 and TRBJ1-5; D is undetermined. Germline V CDR1 and CDR2: KGHDR, SFDVKD. Trimming cost V 4 bases and J 7 bases, with 10 bases left between them. There are 13 residues in the CDR3.

The table lists this clone with many counts. CDR3 protein: CATSYDRDRIGYEQYF. Here the CDR3 DNA reads TGTGCCACCAGCTATGACCGGGACAGGATTGGTTACGAGCAGTACTTC. The chain couples TRBV15 to TRBJ2-7; 8 bases line up with TRBD1. V shed 5 bases, J shed 4 bases, and the junction held 13 bases outside the gene matches. The CDR3 totals 16 residues. Per germline, CDR1 LNHNV and CDR2 YYDKDF (reference sequence).

This clone was observed a few times. The V call is TRBV4-3, the J call TRBJ1-1, with D unresolved. The germline V and J ends were trimmed by 0 bases and 5 bases, with 13 bases remaining between them. The CDR3 extends over 15 amino acids. CDR1 and CDR2 (germline): LGHNA, YSLEER. The CDR3 sequence: CASSQDIGVRTEAFF. CDR3 nucleotide sequence: TGCGCCAGCAGCCAAGATATCGGGGTACGTACTGAAGCTTTCTTT.

The rearrangement joins TRBV7-9 to TRBJ2-7, with 10 bases that match TRBD1. V lost 5 bases and J lost 1; bases outside the gene matches: 2. The CDR3 contains 14 residues. Germline assignment: CDR1 SEHNR and CDR2 FQNEAQ (reference sequence). The CDR3 protein is CASSGQGGSYEQYF. The CDR3 DNA sequence: TGTGCCAGCAGCGGACAGGGGGGTTCCTACGAGCAGTACTTC.

CDR3: CSVGTSGSTDTQYF. The CDR3, as DNA: TGCAGCGTTGGGACTAGCGGGAGCACAGATACGCAGTATTTT. This chain connects TRBV29-1 to TRBJ2-3, with 11 bases fitting TRBD2. J lost 0 bases, V lost 4 bases, and 0 bases had no gene match. Germline assignment: CDR1 SQVTM and CDR2 ANQGSEA. CDR3 length equals 14 residues.

The chain has TRBV18 and TRBJ2-7; TRBD1 agrees at 10 bases. Trimming took 6 bases from V and 1 from J; bases not matched to a gene: 9. The CDR3 covers 16 residues. From germline, CDR1 is KGHSH and CDR2 LQKENI. This CDR3 is CASSLTGGGGSYEQYF. The CDR3 DNA reads as TGTGCCAGCTCCCTGACAGGGGGCGGAGGGTCCTACGAGCAGTACTTC.

J is TRBJ2-7 and V is TRBV27, with 8 bases aligning to TRBD1. With V trimmed by 6 bases and J by 2 bases, 6 bases remained unmatched. The CDR3 spans 14 residues. The germline V gene has CDR1 MNHEY and CDR2 SMNVEV (reference sequence). This CDR3 reads CASRWTGSPYEQYF. Written as DNA, the CDR3 is TGTGCCAGCAGATGGACAGGGAGCCCCTACGAGCAGTACTTC.

CDR3 bases: TGTGCCAGCAGCGGGGGACTGACTGAAAAACTGTTTTTT. The encoded protein is CASSGGLTEKLFF. The V call is TRBV5-5, the J call TRBJ1-4; tentative D call: TRBD1 (5 bases). The CDR3 runs 13 residues. V was cut by 4 bases and J by 7 bases, with 11 bases left in between. CDR1 and CDR2 (germline): SGHKS, YYEKEE (reference sequence).

This chain connects TRBV27 to TRBJ2-7, with 11 bases fitting TRBD1. The CDR3 spans 16 residues. The junction had 9 bases not matched to a gene; V was cut back by 3 bases and J by 5 bases. CDR1 and CDR2 from the germline V gene are MNHEY and SMNVEV (reference sequence). CDR3 nucleotides: TGTGCCAGCAGTTTGCCCGGACAGGGGGCAAAACACGAGCAGTACTTC. The encoded protein is CASSLPGQGAKHEQYF.

This rearrangement joins TRBV19 to TRBJ2-7, with D perhaps matching TRBD1 (6 bases). V gave up 3 bases and J gave up 3 bases, with 12 bases separating them. Germline V gene data show CDR1 as LNHDA and CDR2 as SQIVND (reference sequence). This CDR3 has 14 residues. For the CDR3, the DNA is TGTGCCAGTAGTATCCAGGGGAATAACTACGAGCAGTACTTC. Protein: CASSIQGNNYEQYF.

This clone was recorded once. The chain couples TRBV28 to TRBJ1-6; D possibly corresponds to TRBD1 (5 bases). This CDR3 region has 15 residues. The V end was cut by 5 bases, the J end by 10 bases, with 18 bases between. CDR1 is MDHEN and CDR2 is SYDVKM in the germline V gene. Written as DNA, the CDR3 is TGTGCCAGCAGTCCCCATCGGACACGAGCGTCACCCCTCCACTTT. Translating gives CASSPHRTRASPLHF.

Details on this clone: One junction end does not reproduce the germline sequence, and a read error may be involved. This chain joins TRBV7-2 and TRBJ2-2; no clear D. In germline, CDR1 is SGHTA, CDR2 FQGNSA. The length of the CDR3 is 14 residues. The CDR3 DNA reads as TGTGCCAGCAGCCCTTACATGAACGCCGGGGAGCTGTTTTTT. Protein: CASSPYMNAGELFF.